This T cell receptor (beta chain) comes out of a study of blood T cell repertoires in COVID-19. The overall study: Italy, Spain and the United States were the sources of the convalescent and acute COVID-19 samples. In each case, the material was cDNA or gDNA derived from T cells, B-cell-depleted T cells, or PBMCs.

In the authors' workflow: Nucleated cell counts were estimated from reference gene primer amplification. Repertoires were generated with immunoSEQ multiplex PCR, while TCRdb's copy carries only in-frame clones and drops some. The DNA was the basis for D and trimming; V, J and clone size are from that table. The data contain some 320,000 clones, around 87% of them seen just once; the ten biggest clones take up less than 9.5%. The V gene lost 0 bases and the J gene lost 11 bases, with 14 bases spanning the gap. Per germline, CDR1 SGDLS and CDR2 YYNGEE. This CDR3 comprises 13 residues. This chain uses TRBV9 with TRBJ1-1, with a possible D match to TRBD1 (6 bases). The receptor was derived from a woman aged 45-60 years who had recovered from COVID-19. What was sequenced was peripheral blood. The CDR3 coding sequence is TGTGCCAGCAGCGTAGAAGCGGGGGCAGGGGCTTTCTTT. Protein sequence: CASSVEAGAGAFF. The full variable domain, its missing parts supplied by reference TRBV9 and TRBJ1-1, is DSGVTQTPKHLITATGQRVTLRCSPRSGDLSVYWYQQSLDQGLQFLIQYYNGEERAKGNILERFSAQQFPDLHSELNLSSLELGDSALYFCASSVEAGAGAFFGQGTRLTVV.